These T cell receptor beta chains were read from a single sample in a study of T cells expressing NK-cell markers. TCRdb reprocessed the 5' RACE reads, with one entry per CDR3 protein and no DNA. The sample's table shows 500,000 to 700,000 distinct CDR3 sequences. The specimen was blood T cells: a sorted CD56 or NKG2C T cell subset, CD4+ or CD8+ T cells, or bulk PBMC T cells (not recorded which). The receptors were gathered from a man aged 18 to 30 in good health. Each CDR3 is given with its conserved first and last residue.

CDR3: CASSLVLSHTQYF
V: TRBV7-9
J: TRBJ2-3

CDR3: CASSHPGASRELFF
V: TRBV7-2
J: TRBJ2-2

CDR3: CSARDVGFGTDTQYF
V: TRBV20-1
J: TRBJ2-3

CDR3: CASSLGASHYEQFF
V: TRBV12-3/TRBV12-4
J: TRBJ2-1

CDR3: CASSFDSGTNTQYF
V: TRBV5-4
J: TRBJ2-3

CDR3: CASSLDLYNEQFF
V: TRBV5-1
J: TRBJ2-1

CDR3: CASSRTGGDTGELFF
V: TRBV7-9
J: TRBJ2-2

CDR3: CASSFLAGGFEQYF
V: TRBV7-8
J: TRBJ2-7

CDR3: CASSPSAGGNYEQYF
V: TRBV3-1
J: TRBJ2-7

CDR3: CSVDPGQGTDGYTF
V: TRBV29-1
J: TRBJ1-2

CDR3: CSARDTGEETQYF
V: TRBV20-1
J: TRBJ2-5

CDR3: CAIRRTSGSPNTGELFF
V: TRBV10-3
J: TRBJ2-2

CDR3: CASSKNIAGISSYNEQFF
V: TRBV4-2
J: TRBJ2-1

CDR3: CASSFEREEGDTQYF
V: TRBV7-8
J: TRBJ2-3

CDR3: CASSFRGRASEQFF
V: TRBV12-3/TRBV12-4
J: TRBJ2-1

CDR3: CASSRARDRVYNEQFF
V: TRBV16
J: TRBJ2-1

CDR3: CASSSTRENYGYTF
V: TRBV11-2
J: TRBJ1-2

CDR3: CAWSVLFGVAGDDTQYF
V: TRBV30
J: TRBJ2-3

CDR3: CASGSRVGEQFF
V: TRBV12-5
J: TRBJ2-1

CDR3: CASRTGNYGYTF
V: TRBV12-3/TRBV12-4
J: TRBJ1-2

CDR3: CASEGQGLYEQYF
V: TRBV6-2/TRBV6-3
J: TRBJ2-7

CDR3: CSASPTSGRPFEYEQFF
V: TRBV20-1
J: TRBJ2-1

CDR3: CASSQGLADIYNEQFF
V: TRBV4-1
J: TRBJ2-1

CDR3: CSVDSAARPLGAFF
V: TRBV29-1
J: TRBJ1-1

CDR3: CASKKGARDYGYTF
V: TRBV6-5
J: TRBJ1-2

CDR3: CASSLDPAIRGYTF
V: TRBV11-2
J: TRBJ1-2

CDR3: CASSTPNQRQHF
V: TRBV28
J: TRBJ1-5

CDR3: CATSDPDGAGVGNEQFF
V: TRBV24-1
J: TRBJ2-1

CDR3: CASSRTTNLYEQYF
V: TRBV7-6
J: TRBJ2-7